This passage covers 30 T cell receptor beta chains from one sample sequenced in a study of T cell repertoires in cytomegalovirus infection. One entry per CDR3 protein results from TCRdb running MiXCR on the reads. The sample holds about 140,000 distinct CDR3 sequences, roughly a third seen once. Antigens of these TCRs are unknown. Here the sequenced sample was CD8+ T cells from cultured PBMCs, taken from culture after CMV antigen stimulation. All receptors come from a human donor in good health (CMV status not recorded). Some clones in this sample may be carry-over from other donors' samples.

CDR3 coding DNA: TGTGCCAGCAGCTTCCGGGACAGGGGAATGGATGAGCAGTTCTTC. This sequence encodes CASSFRDRGMDEQFF. The V call is TRBV7-6, the J call TRBJ2-1; 10 positions agree with TRBD1. This CDR3 is 15 amino acids long. The V segment lost 3 bases and the J segment 8 bases; nucleotides outside the gene matches: 7. In germline, CDR1 is SGHVS, CDR2 FNYEAQ.

This clonotype was seen more than once but under ten times. The genes are TRBV7-9 and TRBJ1-4, with D perhaps TRBD1 (5 bases). This CDR3 region has 12 residues. Trimming removed 6 bases from V and 5 bases from J, with 7 bases in between. Germline V gives CDR1 SEHNR, CDR2 FQNEAQ (reference sequence). CDR3 protein: CASRGENEKLFF. The CDR3 DNA sequence: TGTGCCAGCAGGGGGGAGAATGAAAAACTGTTTTTT.

This clonotype came up a few times. The rearrangement uses TRBV28 and TRBJ2-7; TRBD2 matches at 8 bases. V shed 2 bases, J shed 0 bases, and the junction held 12 bases outside the gene matches. This CDR3 has 18 amino acids. The germline gives CDR1 MDHEN, CDR2 SYDVKM. The CDR3 protein is CASSLGFAGGASSYEQYF. CDR3 coding DNA: TGTGCCAGCAGTTTAGGTTTCGCGGGGGGTGCTAGCTCCTACGAGCAGTACTTC.

This clonotype occurred a few times. The chain uses TRBV7-9 and TRBJ2-1; D not resolved. V was clipped by 1 base and J by 6 bases, with 7 bases between them. From germline, CDR1 is SEHNR and CDR2 FQNEAQ (reference sequence). CDR3 length: 13 residues. CDR3 sequence: CASSLDSSNEQFF. The DNA for the CDR3 is TGTGCCAGCAGCTTAGACAGTTCCAATGAGCAGTTCTTC.

The table lists this clonotype with a few counts. The chain has TRBV7-2 and TRBJ2-3, with 8 bases that match TRBD1. Germline CDR1 is SGHTA and CDR2 is FQGNSA. The CDR3 contains 14 residues. V trimming: 3 bases; J trimming: 5 bases; junction bases outside the gene matches: 4. DNA of the CDR3: TGTGCCAGCAGCTTTTCGACAGGGGAAGATACGCAGTATTTT. It encodes CASSFSTGEDTQYF.

This clonotype was picked up a small number of times. The rearrangement uses TRBV7-8 and TRBJ1-6, with D uncertain. The CDR3 loop spans 17 amino acids. The ends were cut back, 2 bases at V and 0 bases at J, with 11 bases in the middle. CDR1 and CDR2 (germline): SGHVS, FQNEAQ. CDR3 bases: TGTGCCAGCAGCTTAAATCGGGCGAGCTCCTATAATTCACCCCTCCACTTT. This translates into CASSLNRASSYNSPLHF.

The CDR3 loop reads CASQTVSFSYNEQFF. The CDR3 nucleotides read TGTGCCAGCCAGACAGTTTCCTTCTCCTACAATGAGCAGTTCTTC. This rearrangement joins TRBV2 to TRBJ2-1; tentatively, D is TRBD1 (5 bases). This CDR3 comprises 15 residues. CDR1 and CDR2 from the germline V gene are SNHLY and FYNNEI. V shed 8 bases and J shed 0 bases, with 14 bases lying between them. Combining the CDR3 with reference TRBV2 and TRBJ2-1 gives the whole variable domain EPEVTQTPSHQVTQMGQEVILRCVPISNHLYFYWYRQILGQKVEFLVSFYNNEISEKSEIFDDQFSVERPDGSNFTLKIRSTKLEDSAMYFCASQTVSFSYNEQFFGPGTRLTVL.

This clonotype was observed a handful of times. The chain carries TRBV19 and TRBJ2-2; no firm D call. From germline, CDR1 is LNHDA and CDR2 SQIVND (reference sequence). Trimming shortened V by 5 bases and J by 5 bases, and 9 bases separated the two germline ends. The CDR3 extends over 13 amino acids. The DNA of the CDR3 is TGTGCCAGTAGTCTCCTCGTAACCGGGGAGCTGTTTTTT. Translated, it gives CASSLLVTGELFF.

This sequence joins TRBV7-4 and TRBJ1-1, with no clear D. Per the germline V gene, CDR1 is SGHVT and CDR2 is SQSDAQ. The length of the CDR3 is 11 residues. The germline V and J ends were trimmed by 4 bases and 4 bases, with 4 bases remaining between them. The CDR3 DNA is TGTGCCAGCAGCTCTAGCACTGAAGCTTTCTTT. It specifies CASSSSTEAFF.

The rearrangement links TRBV20-1 to TRBJ2-5; 10 bases align to TRBD1. There are 13 residues in the CDR3. Germline assignment: CDR1 DFQATT and CDR2 SNEGSKA (reference sequence). V shed 6 bases, J shed 3 bases, and the junction held 4 bases outside the gene matches. Written as DNA, the CDR3 is TGCAGTGCAACCGGGACAGGGGAAGAGACCCAGTACTTC. As protein: CSATGTGEETQYF.

This chain joins TRBV9 and TRBJ2-5; possibly TRBD2 for D (5 bases). The V gene's germline CDR1 is SGDLS and CDR2 YYNGEE. This CDR3 has 13 residues. V was pared by 3 bases and J by 3 bases, with 9 bases between. CDR3 bases: TGTGCCAGCAGCGCCGGGATCGAAGAGACCCAGTACTTC. Translation gives CASSAGIEETQYF.

This clonotype was seen ten or more times. The J gene is TRBJ2-1, the V gene TRBV12-3 or TRBV12-4; D might be TRBD2 (6 bases). The CDR3 covers 15 residues. V was cut by 6 bases and J by 7 bases, with 19 bases left in between. CDR3 residues: CASSLTLFGRNEQFF. DNA of the CDR3: TGTGCCAGCAGCTTAACCCTGTTCGGGAGAAATGAGCAGTTCTTC.

This clonotype appeared many times. The chain is built from TRBV27 and TRBJ2-4, with 8 bases identical to TRBD2. The CDR3 sequence is 18 residues long. V was clipped by 3 bases and J by 2 bases; unmatched bases: 12. Per germline, CDR1 MNHEY and CDR2 SMNVEV (reference sequence). The CDR3 spells CASSFTGGVLLTKNIQYF. The CDR3 DNA reads as TGTGCCAGCAGTTTCACCGGGGGGGTTCTCTTGACCAAAAACATTCAGTACTTC.

This clonotype occurred a few times. The chain couples TRBV20-1 to TRBJ2-7; no definite D call. The CDR3 covers 11 residues. V dropped 4 bases and J dropped 7 bases, with 11 bases sitting between them. CDR1 DFQATT and CDR2 SNEGSKA come from the germline V gene (reference sequence). In DNA, the CDR3 is TGCAGTGCTATCCAGGCGAGAGAGCAGTACTTC. This encodes CSAIQAREQYF.

This clonotype has a count of ten or more. The V call is TRBV9, the J call TRBJ1-1; the match to TRBD1 covers 7 bases. CDR3 length: 14 amino acids. V lost 3 bases, J lost 5 bases, and 7 bases stayed unmatched. Germline assignment: CDR1 SGDLS and CDR2 YYNGEE. The CDR3 DNA follows: TGTGCCAGCAGCGCTGAACAGGGGTGGACTGAAGCTTTCTTT. Translating it yields CASSAEQGWTEAFF.

The chain is built from TRBV12-3 or TRBV12-4 and TRBJ1-5, with a weak D call TRBD1 (5 bases). The CDR3 runs 19 residues. Trimming took 2 bases from V and 0 from J, leaving 20 bases between them. CDR3 amino acids: CASSLPGTAGPHSNQPQHF. CDR3 sequence (DNA): TGTGCCAGCAGTTTACCCGGGACCGCCGGCCCCCATAGCAATCAGCCCCAGCATTTT.

This clonotype occurred many times. The J gene is TRBJ2-1, the V gene TRBV7-2; 7 nucleotides line up with TRBD2. CDR1 and CDR2 from the germline V gene are SGHTA and FQGNSA. The CDR3 contains 13 residues. The V and J ends lost 1 base and 7 bases, in that order; junction bases with no gene match: 1. Here the CDR3 DNA reads TGTGCCAGCAGCTTAGGGGGAGGGAATGAGCAGTTCTTC. Protein product: CASSLGGGNEQFF. The full variable domain, in which reference TRBV7-2 and TRBJ2-1 provide the parts outside the CDR3, is GAGVSQSPSNKVTEKGKDVELRCDPISGHTALYWYRQSLGQGLEFLIYFQGNSAPDKSGLPSDRFSAERTGGSVSTLTIQRTQQEDSAVYLCASSLGGGNEQFFGPGTRLTVL.

This clonotype has ten or more counts. The V call is TRBV12-3 or TRBV12-4, the J call TRBJ2-6, with no clear D. The length of the CDR3 is 13 residues. V lost 1 base to trimming and J lost 3 bases, with 1 base between them. CDR3 in amino acids: CASSLGGANVLTF. The CDR3 nucleotides are TGTGCCAGCAGTTTAGGTGGGGCCAACGTCCTGACTTTC.

The chain combines TRBV7-8 with TRBJ2-7; D is possibly TRBD1 (5 bases). Trimming cost V 1 base and J 3 bases, with 13 bases left between them. This CDR3 spans 15 amino acids. CDR1 SGHVS and CDR2 FQNEAQ come from the germline V gene. CDR3 sequence reads: CASSLVTGQYYEQYF. The CDR3 DNA is TGTGCCAGCAGCTTAGTTACAGGCCAATACTACGAGCAGTACTTC.

The chain uses TRBV6-8 and TRBJ2-5; 12 bases match TRBD2. The CDR3 runs to 16 residues. V was clipped by 5 bases and J by 5 bases; unmatched bases: 9. Looked up from germline, CDR1 is MNHGY and CDR2 is SAAAGT. CDR3 bases: TGTGCCAGCAGTGTGGCTAGCGGGGGGGCATGGGAGACCCAGTACTTC. Translated, it gives CASSVASGGAWETQYF.

The sample holds a few counts of this clonotype. This chain links TRBV10-3 with TRBJ2-3, with 9 bases aligning to TRBD2. Germline CDR1 and CDR2: ENHRY and SYGVKD. Trimming at V came to 6 bases and at J to 4 bases, leaving 14 bases not matched to a gene. This CDR3 has 17 amino acids. DNA of the CDR3: TGTGCCATCAGCGACGACTGGGCTAGCGGGGAGGCAGATACGCAGTATTTT. Translation: CAISDDWASGEADTQYF.

Written as DNA, the CDR3 is TGCGCCAGCAGCTTGAACAGCATGAACACTGAAGCTTTCTTT. The encoded protein is CASSLNSMNTEAFF. This rearrangement joins TRBV5-1 to TRBJ1-1; D not certain. V dropped 1 base and J dropped 0 bases, with 7 bases sitting between them. The CDR3 sequence is 14 residues long. CDR1 and CDR2 from the germline V gene are SGHRS and YFSETQ.

The chain employs TRBV5-1 and TRBJ2-3, with 9 positions matching TRBD1. Losses at the gene ends were 6 bases for V and 6 bases for J; bases not matched to a gene: 8. Looked up from germline, CDR1 is SGHRS and CDR2 is YFSETQ. This CDR3 is 14 amino acids long. The CDR3 DNA reads TGCGCCAGCACTCCGGGACAGGGATTTGATACGCAGTATTTT. It translates to CASTPGQGFDTQYF.

Notes on this clonotype: A read error may produce the germline difference seen at one junction end. The gene calls are TRBV27 and TRBJ2-1; possible D gene TRBD2, 7 bases. This CDR3 has 17 residues. CDR1 and CDR2 from the germline V gene are MNHEY and SMNVEV (reference sequence). The CDR3 DNA is TGTGCCAGCAGTTTAGTCTCCGATTGGGGGGGGGACAAGGAGCAGTTCTTC. This encodes CASSLVSDWGGDKEQFF.

The CDR3 nucleotides are TGTGCCAGCAGTCACGGACAGGGCGATGGCTACACCTTC. Amino acids: CASSHGQGDGYTF. The chain couples TRBV27 to TRBJ1-2; TRBD1 matches at 8 bases. Germline-derived CDR1 and CDR2 are MNHEY and SMNVEV (reference sequence). This CDR3 region has 13 residues. V dropped 5 bases and J dropped 6; count of bases not matched to a gene: 5.

The rearrangement joins TRBV27 to TRBJ1-4; 8 bases match TRBD1. The V gene end was trimmed by 5 bases and the J gene end by 3 bases; junction bases not matched to a gene: 5. Germline loops: CDR1 MNHEY, CDR2 SMNVEV (reference sequence). The CDR3 loop spans 15 amino acids. CDR3 amino acids: CASSGQGLANEKLFF. The CDR3 bases are TGTGCCAGCAGTGGACAGGGTCTAGCTAATGAAAAACTGTTTTTT.

Many counts were recorded for this clonotype. V and J are TRBV7-9 and TRBJ1-1; D not resolved. V lost 5 bases and J lost 3, with 10 bases in between. Germline CDR1 and CDR2: SEHNR and FQNEAQ (reference sequence). The CDR3 length is 13 residues. This CDR3 is CASSLGSYTEAFF. The CDR3 DNA follows: TGTGCCAGCAGCCTGGGGTCGTACACTGAAGCTTTCTTT.

This clonotype was recorded a few times. This chain uses TRBV7-8 with TRBJ1-2; D is perhaps TRBD1 (5 bases). V lost 3 bases, J lost 2 bases, and 13 bases lay in between. The V gene's germline CDR1 is SGHVS and CDR2 FQNEAQ. This CDR3 region has 15 residues. Here the CDR3 reads CASSFEGPTNYGYTF. The CDR3 region has the DNA TGTGCCAGCAGCTTCGAGGGGCCAACCAACTATGGCTACACCTTC.

This clonotype was observed at least ten times. The chain employs TRBV7-6 and TRBJ2-5; 9 bases line up with TRBD1. J lost 2 bases, V lost 6 bases, and 10 bases had no gene match. The CDR3 is 16 residues long. Per the germline V gene, CDR1 is SGHVS and CDR2 is FNYEAQ. DNA of the CDR3: TGTGCCAGCAGTTCCAAGCGTGGGACAGGGCAAGAGACCCAGTACTTC. Its protein is CASSSKRGTGQETQYF.

This clonotype has a count of ten or more. The chain is built from TRBV19 and TRBJ2-2; D unresolved. The CDR3 loop spans 15 amino acids. V was pared by 1 base and J by 6 bases, with 12 bases between. Germline lookup yields CDR1 LNHDA and CDR2 SQIVND (reference sequence). CDR3: CASSIAGGGPGELFF. The CDR3 nucleotides read TGTGCCAGTAGTATAGCCGGTGGCGGTCCCGGGGAGCTGTTTTTT.